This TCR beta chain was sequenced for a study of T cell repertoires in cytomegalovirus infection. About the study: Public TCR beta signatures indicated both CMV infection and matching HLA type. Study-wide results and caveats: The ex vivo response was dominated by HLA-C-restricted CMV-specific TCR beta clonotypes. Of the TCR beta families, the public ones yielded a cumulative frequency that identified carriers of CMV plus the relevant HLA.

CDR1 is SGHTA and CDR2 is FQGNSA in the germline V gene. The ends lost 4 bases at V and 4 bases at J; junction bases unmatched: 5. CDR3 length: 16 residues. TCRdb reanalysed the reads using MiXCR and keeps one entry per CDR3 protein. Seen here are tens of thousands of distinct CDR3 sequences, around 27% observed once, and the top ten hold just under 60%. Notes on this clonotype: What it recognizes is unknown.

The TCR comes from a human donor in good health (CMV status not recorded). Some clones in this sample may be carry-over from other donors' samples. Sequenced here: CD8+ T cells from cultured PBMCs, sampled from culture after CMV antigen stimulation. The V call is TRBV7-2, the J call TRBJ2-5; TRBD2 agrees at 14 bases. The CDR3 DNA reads TGTGCCAGCAGCTACACTGGACTAGCGGGGGGAGAGACCCAGTACTTC. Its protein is CASSYTGLAGGETQYF. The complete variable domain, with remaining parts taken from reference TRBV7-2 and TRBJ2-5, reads GAGVSQSPSNKVTEKGKDVELRCDPISGHTALYWYRQSLGQGLEFLIYFQGNSAPDKSGLPSDRFSAERTGGSVSTLTIQRTQQEDSAVYLCASSYTGLAGGETQYFGPGTRLLVL.